One and the same sample provided the 19 T cell receptor beta chains below, sequenced in a study of control samples from healthy donors and cancer patients. Profiled with immunoSEQ multiplex PCR; TCRdb holds only in-frame clones, not every one. The data contain fewer than 200,000 clones, 70% to 90% of them singletons. The source material was blood. These receptors were taken from a man between 25 and 39 years old in good health.

The rearrangement links TRBV14 to TRBJ1-1; D remains unclear. V was shortened by 4 bases and J by 1 base, with 10 bases between the two germline ends. CDR3 size: 14 residues. Germline loops: CDR1 SGHDN, CDR2 FVKESK. The CDR3 bases are TGTGCCAGCAGCCTCCCCCGGGGGAACACTGAAGCTTTCTTT. It specifies CASSLPRGNTEAFF.

The chain recombines TRBV14 with TRBJ1-2, with no clear D. Germline CDR1 reads SGHDN; CDR2 reads FVKESK. V was trimmed by 1 base and J by 5 bases, leaving 23 bases between them. The CDR3 is made up of 18 amino acids. CDR3 nucleotides: TGTGCCAGCAGCCAAGTTTACATGGAACTAGACTTCTGTTATGGCTACACCTTC. Translated, it gives CASSQVYMELDFCYGYTF.

The genes are TRBV11-2 and TRBJ1-2; D is unresolved. The CDR3 loop spans 15 amino acids. V lost 2 bases, J lost 2 bases, and 12 bases lay in between. Germline CDR1 SGHAT, CDR2 FQNNGV. In DNA, the CDR3 is TGTGCCAGCAGCTTATTGGTGGGAGGGAACTATGGCTACACCTTC. Translating it yields CASSLLVGGNYGYTF.

The rearrangement joins TRBV2 to TRBJ1-2; D not resolved. V was shortened by 8 bases and J by 8 bases, with 12 bases between the two germline ends. CDR3 length: 11 residues. Germline loops: CDR1 SNHLY, CDR2 FYNNEI. The CDR3 sequence is CASYRIVGYTF. In nucleotides, the CDR3 is TGTGCCAGCTACCGAATCGTGGGCTACACCTTC.

The chain has TRBV3-1 (or the pseudogene TRBV3-2) and TRBJ2-2; possible D gene TRBD1, 6 bases. The CDR3 totals 13 residues. Trimming took off 7 bases at V and 6 bases at J, with 12 bases between the two ends. CDR1 LGHDT and CDR2 YNNKEL come from the germline V gene (reference sequence). CDR3 DNA sequence: TGTGCCAGCACCTCGAGGGGGTCCGGGGAGCTGTTTTTT. This translates into CASTSRGSGELFF.

The chain recombines TRBV24-1 with TRBJ2-3; no clear D gene. CDR3 length: 13 residues. Looked up from germline, CDR1 is KGHDR and CDR2 is SFDVKD. Trimming took off 3 bases at V and 6 bases at J, with 9 bases between the two ends. Written as DNA, the CDR3 is TGTGCCACCAGTGATCAACAAGTGGATACGCAGTATTTT. It encodes CATSDQQVDTQYF.

V is TRBV6-5 and J is TRBJ2-7; possibly TRBD1 for D (6 bases). V was clipped by 6 bases and J by 7 bases, with 16 bases between them. Germline V lookup: CDR1 MNHEY, CDR2 SVGAGI. CDR3 length equals 13 residues. The chain's CDR3 is CASRPGTPSEQYF. CDR3 bases: TGTGCCAGCAGGCCCGGGACACCTTCGGAGCAGTACTTC.

The rearrangement joins TRBV7-9 to TRBJ2-1, with D possibly matching TRBD1 (5 bases). The CDR3 has 17 amino acids. Between the trimmed V and J ends, which lost 5 bases and 7 bases, there was a span of 24 bases. Germline CDR1 and CDR2: SEHNR and FQNEAQ (reference sequence). The CDR3 sequence: CASSPRPGLTNTNEQFF. DNA for the CDR3: TGTGCCAGCAGCCCCCGGCCAGGGTTAACGAATACGAATGAGCAGTTCTTC.

CDR3 nucleotides: TGCGCCAGCAGCTTGCAGCGGGAGAGCGAGCAGTTCTTC. Translating it yields CASSLQRESEQFF. The chain recombines TRBV5-1 with TRBJ2-1; 8 positions match TRBD2. The CDR3 extends over 13 amino acids. Germline CDR1 is SGHRS and CDR2 is YFSETQ. V lost 1 base to trimming and J lost 10 bases; unmatched junction nucleotides: 4.

The chain has TRBV3-1 (or the pseudogene TRBV3-2) and TRBJ1-6; a possible D gene is TRBD1 (5 bases). CDR3 length: 14 amino acids. Between the trimmed V and J ends, which lost 0 bases and 8 bases, there was a span of 8 bases. Germline V gives CDR1 LGHDT, CDR2 YNNKEL (reference sequence). For the CDR3, the DNA is TGTGCCAGCAGCCAAGACCAGGGTTATTCACCCCTCCACTTT. It encodes CASSQDQGYSPLHF.

The chain has TRBV7-8 and TRBJ2-4; the D gene is possibly TRBD2 (5 bases). The germline CDR1 and CDR2 sequences are SGHVS and FQNEAQ. The CDR3 totals 16 residues. Trimming removed 5 bases at V and 0 bases at J, with 14 bases between. The CDR3 nucleotides are TGTGCCAGCAGCCGAACGACGGGGATAGCCAAAAACATTCAGTACTTC. As protein: CASSRTTGIAKNIQYF.

This clone is a singleton in its sample. The chain couples TRBV27 to TRBJ2-2, with D uncertain. This CDR3 spans 13 amino acids. CDR1 and CDR2 from the germline V gene are MNHEY and SMNVEV (reference sequence). Trimming took off 2 bases at V and 5 bases at J, with 6 bases between the two ends. The CDR3 loop reads CASSLTGTGELFF. Here the CDR3 DNA reads TGTGCCAGCAGTTTAACCGGGACCGGGGAGCTGTTTTTT.

The rearrangement links TRBV3-1 (or the pseudogene TRBV3-2) to TRBJ2-1; D perhaps matches TRBD1 (5 bases). CDR1 is LGHDT and CDR2 is YNNKEL in the germline V gene (reference sequence). The CDR3 contains 14 residues. The V and J ends lost 4 bases and 4 bases respectively, with 11 bases between them. The CDR3 region has the DNA TGTGCCAGCAGCCCTGGGGCCAATTACAATGAGCAGTTCTTC. Protein product: CASSPGANYNEQFF.

This chain uses TRBV5-8 with TRBJ2-3; 10 bases fit TRBD1. V was pared by 7 bases and J by 3 bases, with 8 bases of the junction left unmatched. Germline V gene lookup returns CDR1 SGHTS and CDR2 YDEGEE. The CDR3 contains 15 residues. The DNA for the CDR3 is TGTGCCAGCGGTCTAGGGGGACAGGGGACAGATACGCAGTATTTT. Its protein is CASGLGGQGTDTQYF.

The V gene is TRBV25-1, the J gene TRBJ2-7, with 9 positions matching TRBD1. CDR3 length: 14 amino acids. Germline V CDR1 and CDR2: MGHDK, SYGVNS. V lost 7 bases and J lost 4; bases outside the gene matches: 8. The CDR3 DNA is TGTGCCAGCAATCCACAGGGGGCCTCTTACGAGCAGTACTTC. It codes for CASNPQGASYEQYF.

This sequence joins TRBV6-1 and TRBJ2-7; D call uncertain. Per the germline V gene, CDR1 is MNHNS and CDR2 is SASEGT. The length of the CDR3 is 16 residues. V lost 1 base and J 5 bases, leaving 18 bases between the germline ends. The CDR3 DNA is TGTGCCAGCAGTGAAGGTCCCACAGACTTCGGGCACGAGCAGTACTTC. This sequence encodes CASSEGPTDFGHEQYF.

The rearrangement joins TRBV5-6 to TRBJ2-2, with a weak D call TRBD2 (6 bases). CDR1 and CDR2 from the germline V gene are SGHDT and YYEEEE. V lost 4 bases to trimming and J lost 6 bases, with 10 bases between them. This CDR3 contains 13 residues. In nucleotides, the CDR3 is TGTGCCAGCAGCGTGACTAGGGCCGGGGAGCTGTTTTTT. The encoded protein is CASSVTRAGELFF.

The chain recombines TRBV7-2 with TRBJ1-5; possible D gene TRBD1, 5 bases. The V gene lost 8 bases and the J gene lost 3 bases, with 11 bases spanning the gap. The CDR3 consists of 13 residues. Germline V gene sequence: CDR1 SGHTA, CDR2 FQGNSA. The CDR3 nucleotides are TGTGCCAGCGGCCGGGACCTCAATCAGCCCCAGCATTTT. Protein sequence: CASGRDLNQPQHF.

The chain joins TRBV19 to TRBJ1-1; D remains ambiguous. The CDR3 spans 12 residues. In germline, CDR1 is LNHDA, CDR2 SQIVND (reference sequence). Trimming cost V 6 bases and J 7 bases, with 12 bases left between them. The CDR3 DNA sequence: TGTGCCAGTAGCCCCCCATTAGGTGAAGCTTTCTTT. As protein: CASSPPLGEAFF.